This TCR beta chain was captured in a study of HIV-infected children after antiretroviral therapy interruption. Study context: In continuous treatment, analyzed samples were from weeks 0, 48 and 150.

Study results and caveats: Naive CD4+ Gini coefficient rose by interruption end, suggesting clonal expansion.

Unique molecular identifiers were included in an RNA-based 3' RACE TCR library. TCRdb passed the 3' RACE reads through MiXCR, listing each CDR3 protein once. The profile shows 45,000 to 50,000 distinct CDR3 sequences, 4.3% of them singletons. The treatment: PENTA 11 planned treatment interruption arm or continuous ART arm. At least ten counts were recorded for this clonotype. The antigen is undetermined. V gave up 6 bases and J gave up 2 bases, with 14 bases separating them. CDR1 and CDR2 from the germline V gene are LNHDA and SQIVND (reference sequence). The CDR3 runs to 15 residues. J is TRBJ1-5 and V is TRBV19; D call uncertain. The input for sequencing was CD45RA+ CD4+ T cells from PBMCs, pooled from several time points, taken from a donor given antiretroviral therapy, either interrupted or continuous. Subset denoted: naive CD4+ CD45RA+ CD45RO- T cells. The receptor was isolated from a pool of human donors with HIV. CDR3 sequence reads: CASSTTHMGNQPQHF. The CDR3 DNA reads TGTGCCAGTAGCACAACACACATGGGCAATCAGCCCCAGCATTTT.